The 8 T cell receptor beta chains below all came from one sample that was sequenced in a study of cytotoxic CD8 clonotypes in ibrutinib-treated CLL. Profiled with immunoSEQ multiplex PCR; TCRdb holds only in-frame clones, not every one. The data hold approximately 340,000 clones, with 60% to 80% observed a single time. The material was PBMCs, obtained after 36 months of ibrutinib treatment. Every receptor here comes from a human donor with chronic lymphocytic leukemia.

This clone was seen a handful of times. The chain employs TRBV6-6 and TRBJ2-2, with unresolved D. The CDR3 contains 16 residues. Germline CDR1 and CDR2: MNHNY and SVGAGI (reference sequence). V was cut by 6 bases and J by 0 bases, with 14 bases left in between. This CDR3 is CASSQPGRTNTGELFF. CDR3 coding DNA: TGTGCCAGCAGCCAACCAGGACGTACGAACACCGGGGAGCTGTTTTTT.

This clone has a handful of counts. The genes are TRBV5-4 and TRBJ1-2, with unresolved D. The V gene's germline CDR1 is SGHNT and CDR2 YYREEE (reference sequence). The CDR3 sequence is 12 residues long. Trimming pared 2 bases from V and 2 bases from J, leaving 4 bases between. The CDR3 loop is CASSFFNYGYTF. CDR3 coding DNA: TGTGCCAGCAGCTTTTTCAACTATGGCTACACCTTC.

The chain has TRBV28 and TRBJ1-1; tentative D call: TRBD1 (5 bases). Trimming removed 3 bases from V and 0 bases from J, with 8 bases in between. This CDR3 comprises 14 residues. CDR1 and CDR2 (germline): MDHEN, SYDVKM. CDR3 in amino acids: CASSLTDMNTEAFF. For the CDR3, the DNA is TGTGCCAGCAGTTTGACAGACATGAACACTGAAGCTTTCTTT.

This chain links TRBV4-3 with TRBJ2-3; 8 bases are shared with TRBD1. Trimming removed 4 bases from V and 5 bases from J; junction bases left unmatched: 14. The germline gives CDR1 LGHNA, CDR2 YSLEER. This CDR3 is 17 amino acids long. The CDR3 spells CASSRYRQGRKKDTQYF. CDR3 DNA sequence: TGCGCCAGCAGCCGATACCGACAGGGGAGAAAGAAAGATACGCAGTATTTT.

V and J are TRBV5-1 and TRBJ2-7, with 12 nucleotides matching TRBD2. The CDR3 sequence is 15 residues long. Trimming at V came to 0 bases and at J to 9 bases, leaving 7 bases not matched to a gene. The V gene's germline CDR1 is SGHRS and CDR2 YFSETQ. In nucleotides, the CDR3 is TGCGCCAGCAGCTTGGAGACTAGCGGGGGCGGACGGCAGTACTTC. Translated, it gives CASSLETSGGGRQYF.

This clone was seen a few times. The chain employs TRBV2 and TRBJ1-4; D might be TRBD1 (5 bases). The CDR3 contains 11 residues. The V gene lost 6 bases and the J gene lost 14 bases, with 13 bases spanning the gap. Germline-derived CDR1 and CDR2 are SNHLY and FYNNEI. The CDR3 DNA is TGTGCCAGCAGCCCCAGGGATGGGCTGTTTTTT. As protein: CASSPRDGLFF.

The V call is TRBV5-8, the J call TRBJ1-2; 7 nucleotides agree with TRBD1. This CDR3 is built from 14 residues. Germline loops: CDR1 SGHTS, CDR2 YDEGEE. J gave up 6 bases and V 0 bases, and 5 bases lay outside the gene matches. The chain's CDR3 is CASSLDRGIHGYTF. CDR3 bases: TGTGCCAGCAGCTTGGACAGGGGTATCCATGGCTACACCTTC.

The CDR3 DNA follows: TGTGCCAGCAGCGTAAAGGGACTAGGTAGTGAGCAGTTCTTC. As protein: CASSVKGLGSEQFF. V and J are TRBV9 and TRBJ2-1; 8 bases agree with TRBD2. The CDR3 is 14 residues long. Germline CDR1 reads SGDLS; CDR2 reads YYNGEE. V trimming: 1 base; J trimming: 9 bases; junction bases outside the gene matches: 6.